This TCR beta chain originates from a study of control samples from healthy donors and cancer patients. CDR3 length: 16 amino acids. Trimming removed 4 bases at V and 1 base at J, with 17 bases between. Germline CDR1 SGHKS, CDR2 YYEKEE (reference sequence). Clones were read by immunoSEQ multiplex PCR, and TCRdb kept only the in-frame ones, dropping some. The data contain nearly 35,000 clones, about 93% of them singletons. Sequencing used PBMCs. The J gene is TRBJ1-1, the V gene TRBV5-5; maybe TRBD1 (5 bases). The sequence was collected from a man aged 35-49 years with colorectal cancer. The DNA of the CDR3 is TGTGCCAGCAGCCGGATTAGGGGATCACAGAACACTGAAGCTTTCTTT. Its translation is CASSRIRGSQNTEAFF.